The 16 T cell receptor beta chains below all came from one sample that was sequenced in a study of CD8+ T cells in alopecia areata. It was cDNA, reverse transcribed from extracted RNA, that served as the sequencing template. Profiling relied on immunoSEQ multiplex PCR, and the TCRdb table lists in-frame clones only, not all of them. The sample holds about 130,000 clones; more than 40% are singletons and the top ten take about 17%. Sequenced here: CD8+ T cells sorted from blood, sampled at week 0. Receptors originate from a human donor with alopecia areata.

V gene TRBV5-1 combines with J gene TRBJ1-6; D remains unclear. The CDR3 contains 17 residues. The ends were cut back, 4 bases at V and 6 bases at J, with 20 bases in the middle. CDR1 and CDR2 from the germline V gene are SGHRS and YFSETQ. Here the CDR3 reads CASSPRQWRERNSPLHF. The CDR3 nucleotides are TGCGCCAGCAGCCCCCGTCAGTGGCGGGAGCGTAATTCACCCCTCCACTTT.

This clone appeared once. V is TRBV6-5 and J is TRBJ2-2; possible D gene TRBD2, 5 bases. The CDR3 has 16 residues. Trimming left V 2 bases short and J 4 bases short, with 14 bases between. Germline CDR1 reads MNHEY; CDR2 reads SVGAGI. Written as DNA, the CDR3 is TGTGCCAGCAGTTACGCACAGAGCGAGGGCACCGGGGAGCTGTTTTTT. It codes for CASSYAQSEGTGELFF.

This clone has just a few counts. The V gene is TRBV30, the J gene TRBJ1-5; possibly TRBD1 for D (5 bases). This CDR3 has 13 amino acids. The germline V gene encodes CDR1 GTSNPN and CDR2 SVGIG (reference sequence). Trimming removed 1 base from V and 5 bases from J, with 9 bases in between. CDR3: CAWSEDSDQPQHF. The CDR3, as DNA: TGTGCCTGGAGTGAAGACAGTGATCAGCCCCAGCATTTT.

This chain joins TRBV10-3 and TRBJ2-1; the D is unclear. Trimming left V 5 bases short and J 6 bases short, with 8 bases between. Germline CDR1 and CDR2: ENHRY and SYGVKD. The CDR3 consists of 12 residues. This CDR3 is CAISLNINEQFF. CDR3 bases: TGTGCCATCAGTCTTAACATCAATGAGCAGTTCTTC.

The CDR3 DNA reads TGCAGCGTTGAGGTCTCGGGACAGCCGGAAGCACATTACTTC. It yields the protein CSVEVSGQPEAHYF. The chain is built from TRBV29-1 and TRBJ2-7, with TRBD1 matching 7 bases. The CDR3 runs 14 residues. Germline V lookup: CDR1 SQVTM, CDR2 ANQGSEA. Trimming at V came to 3 bases and at J to 13 bases, leaving 18 bases not matched to a gene.

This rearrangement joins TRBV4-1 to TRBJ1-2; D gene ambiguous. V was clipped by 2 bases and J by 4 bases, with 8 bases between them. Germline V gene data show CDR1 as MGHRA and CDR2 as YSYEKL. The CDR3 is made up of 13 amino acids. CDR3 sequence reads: CASSQRGGYGYTF. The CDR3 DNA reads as TGCGCCAGCAGCCAACGGGGAGGCTATGGCTACACCTTC.

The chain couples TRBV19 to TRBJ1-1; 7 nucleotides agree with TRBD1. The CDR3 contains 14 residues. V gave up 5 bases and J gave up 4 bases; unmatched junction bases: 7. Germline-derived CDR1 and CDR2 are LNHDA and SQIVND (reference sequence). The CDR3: CASSGTVGFTEAFF. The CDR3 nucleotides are TGTGCCAGTAGTGGGACAGTTGGGTTCACTGAAGCTTTCTTT. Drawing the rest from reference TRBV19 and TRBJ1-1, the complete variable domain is DGGITQSPKYLFRKEGQNVTLSCEQNLNHDAMYWYRQDPGQGLRLIYYSQIVNDFQKGDIAEGYSVSREKKESFPLTVTSAQKNPTAFYLCASSGTVGFTEAFFGQGTRLTVV.

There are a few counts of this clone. This CDR3 reads CASKLSVNSGNTIYF. The CDR3 DNA reads as TGCGCCAGCAAACTTAGCGTCAACTCTGGAAACACCATATATTTT. The chain recombines TRBV4-1 with TRBJ1-3; D is ambiguous. CDR1 and CDR2 from the germline V gene are MGHRA and YSYEKL. V lost 7 bases and J 0 bases, leaving 13 bases between the germline ends. The CDR3 has 15 residues.

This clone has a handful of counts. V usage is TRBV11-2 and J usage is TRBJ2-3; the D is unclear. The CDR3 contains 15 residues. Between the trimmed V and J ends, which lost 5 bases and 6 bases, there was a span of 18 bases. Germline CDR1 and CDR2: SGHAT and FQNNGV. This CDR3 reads CASSRANVVADTQYF. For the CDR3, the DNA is TGTGCCAGCAGCCGCGCCAACGTAGTTGCTGATACGCAGTATTTT.

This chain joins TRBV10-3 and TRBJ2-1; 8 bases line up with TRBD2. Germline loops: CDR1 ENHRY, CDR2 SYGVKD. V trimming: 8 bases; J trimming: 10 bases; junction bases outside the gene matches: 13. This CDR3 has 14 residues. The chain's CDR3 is CAIGGSGIQGEQFF. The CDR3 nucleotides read TGTGCCATCGGGGGTAGCGGGATTCAAGGGGAGCAGTTCTTC.

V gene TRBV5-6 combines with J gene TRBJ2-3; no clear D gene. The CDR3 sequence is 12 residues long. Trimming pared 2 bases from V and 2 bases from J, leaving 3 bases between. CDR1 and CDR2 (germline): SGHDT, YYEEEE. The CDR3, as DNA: TGTGCCAGCAGCTTAATCACAGATACGCAGTATTTT. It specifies CASSLITDTQYF.

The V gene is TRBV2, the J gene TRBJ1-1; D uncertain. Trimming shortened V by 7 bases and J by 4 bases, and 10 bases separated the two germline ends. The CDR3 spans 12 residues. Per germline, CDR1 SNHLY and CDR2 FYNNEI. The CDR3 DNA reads TGTGCCAGCAATGGGGAGGGCACTGAAGCTTTCTTT. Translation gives CASNGEGTEAFF.

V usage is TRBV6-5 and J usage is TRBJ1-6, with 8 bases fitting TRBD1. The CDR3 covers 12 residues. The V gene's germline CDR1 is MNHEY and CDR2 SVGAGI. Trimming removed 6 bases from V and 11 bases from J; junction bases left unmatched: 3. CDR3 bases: TGTGCCAGCAGACCGACAGGGGCACCCCTCCACTTT. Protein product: CASRPTGAPLHF.

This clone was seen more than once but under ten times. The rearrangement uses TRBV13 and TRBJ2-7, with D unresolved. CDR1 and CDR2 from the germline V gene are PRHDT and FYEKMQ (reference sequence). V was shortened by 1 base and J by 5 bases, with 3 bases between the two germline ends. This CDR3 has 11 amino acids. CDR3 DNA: TGTGCCAGCAGCTTAGACGACGAGCAGTACTTC. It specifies CASSLDDEQYF.

DNA for the CDR3: TGTGCCTGGAACAGGGGGTCCTACGAGCAGTACTTC. It is translated as CAWNRGSYEQYF. This sequence joins TRBV30 and TRBJ2-7, with 8 positions matching TRBD1. The trim removed 4 bases at V and 1 base at J, leaving 0 bases unmatched. CDR3 length equals 12 residues. Per germline, CDR1 GTSNPN and CDR2 SVGIG (reference sequence).

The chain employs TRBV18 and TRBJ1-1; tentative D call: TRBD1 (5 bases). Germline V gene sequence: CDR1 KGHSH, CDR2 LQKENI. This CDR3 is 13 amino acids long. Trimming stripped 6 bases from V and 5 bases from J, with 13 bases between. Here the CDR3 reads CASSPGEGTEAFF. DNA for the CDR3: TGTGCCAGCTCCCCTGGTGAGGGGACTGAAGCTTTCTTT.